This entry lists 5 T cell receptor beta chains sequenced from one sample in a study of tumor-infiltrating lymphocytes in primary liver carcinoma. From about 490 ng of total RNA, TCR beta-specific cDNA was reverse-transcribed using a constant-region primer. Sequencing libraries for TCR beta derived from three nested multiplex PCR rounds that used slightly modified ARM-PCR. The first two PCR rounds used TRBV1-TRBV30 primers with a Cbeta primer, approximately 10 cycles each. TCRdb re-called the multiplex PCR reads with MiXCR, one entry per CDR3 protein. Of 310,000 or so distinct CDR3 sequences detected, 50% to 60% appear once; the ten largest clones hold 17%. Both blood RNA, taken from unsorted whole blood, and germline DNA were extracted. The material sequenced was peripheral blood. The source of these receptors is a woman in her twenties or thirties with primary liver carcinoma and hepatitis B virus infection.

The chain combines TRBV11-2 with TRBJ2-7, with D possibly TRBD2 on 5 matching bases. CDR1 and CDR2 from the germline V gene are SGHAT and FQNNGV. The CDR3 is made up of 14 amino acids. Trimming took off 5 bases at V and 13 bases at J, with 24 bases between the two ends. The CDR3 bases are TGTGCCAGCAGCCTGCCGGATGAAACTCAGCGGACTTACTTC. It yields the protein CASSLPDETQRTYF. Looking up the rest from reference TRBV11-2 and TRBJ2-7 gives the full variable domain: EAGVAQSPRYKIIEKRQSVAFWCNPISGHATLYWYQQILGQGPKLLIQFQNNGVVDDSQLPKDRFSAERLKGVDSTLKIQPAKLEDSAVYLCASSLPDETQRTYFGPGTRLTVT.

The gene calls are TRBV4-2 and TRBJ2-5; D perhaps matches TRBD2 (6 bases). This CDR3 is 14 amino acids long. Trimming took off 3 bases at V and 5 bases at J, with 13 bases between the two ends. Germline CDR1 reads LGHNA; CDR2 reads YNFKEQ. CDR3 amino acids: CASSQGGISETQYF. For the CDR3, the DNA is TGTGCCAGCAGCCAGGGCGGGATTTCTGAGACCCAGTACTTC.

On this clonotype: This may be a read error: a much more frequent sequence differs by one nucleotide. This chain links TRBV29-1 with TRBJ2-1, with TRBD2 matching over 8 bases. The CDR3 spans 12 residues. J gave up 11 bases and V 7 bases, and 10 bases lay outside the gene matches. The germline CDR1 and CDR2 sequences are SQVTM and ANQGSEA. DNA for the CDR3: TGCAGCGCGGCCAGCGGGAGTAATAAGCAGTTCTTC. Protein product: CSAASGSNKQFF.

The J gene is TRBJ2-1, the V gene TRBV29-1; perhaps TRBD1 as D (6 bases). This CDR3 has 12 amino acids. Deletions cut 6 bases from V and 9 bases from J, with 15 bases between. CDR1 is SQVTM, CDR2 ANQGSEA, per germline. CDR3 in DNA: TGCAGCGTGGTTAAGGTGGGGGCTGAGCAGTTCTTC. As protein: CSVVKVGAEQFF.

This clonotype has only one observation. The CDR3 DNA sequence: TGCAGCGTTGTATATCAGGGGGCCCAGTACTTC. Translation: CSVVYQGAQYF. The V call is TRBV29-1, the J call TRBJ2-5, with TRBD1 matching 7 bases. The CDR3 runs 11 residues. The germline V gene has CDR1 SQVTM and CDR2 ANQGSEA. The J segment lost 9 bases and the V segment lost 4 bases, leaving 5 bases of the junction unmatched.